Below, 26 T cell receptor beta chains from the same sample are listed, as sequenced in a study of CD4 T cells in relation to SARS-CoV-2 and coronaviruses. Using immunoSEQ multiplex PCR, the repertoire was profiled, and TCRdb retains in-frame clones only, with some absent. The table shows more than 25,000 clones, with around 80% occurring only once. These receptors lack a known antigen. Before the COVID-19 pandemic, during about 2010-2019, CD4+ T cells were taken from unexposed donors. After about 10 days of culture, CD4+ T cells were isolated. The sample consisted of CD4+ T cells from PBMCs, cultured in vitro. The receptor source for this set is a human donor in good health.

The CDR3 sequence is CASSIDSLNEQFF. In DNA, the CDR3 is TGTGCCAGCAGCATCGACAGTCTCAATGAGCAGTTCTTC. V usage is TRBV7-2 and J usage is TRBJ2-1; the D gene is possibly TRBD1 (5 bases). The CDR3 runs to 13 residues. V dropped 5 bases and J dropped 6 bases, with 11 bases sitting between them. Germline loops: CDR1 SGHTA, CDR2 FQGNSA.

J is TRBJ2-6 and V is TRBV5-8; D unclear. Germline values: CDR1 SGHTS, CDR2 YDEGEE. V lost 1 base, J lost 2 bases, and 7 bases lay in between. The CDR3 is made up of 15 amino acids. The CDR3 sequence: CASSLFRPGANVLTF. The CDR3 bases are TGTGCCAGCAGCTTGTTTCGCCCTGGGGCCAACGTCCTGACTTTC.

This chain connects TRBV28 to TRBJ2-5, with TRBD1 as a possible D gene (6 bases). CDR3 length: 14 amino acids. V lost 6 bases to trimming and J lost 4 bases, with 15 bases between them. Germline V gene sequence: CDR1 MDHEN, CDR2 SYDVKM. The CDR3 protein is CASSLTGTVETQYF. DNA for the CDR3: TGTGCCAGCAGCCTCACAGGGACGGTAGAGACCCAGTACTTC. Looking up the rest from reference TRBV28 and TRBJ2-5 gives the full variable domain: DVKVTQSSRYLVKRTGEKVFLECVQDMDHENMFWYRQDPGLGLRLIYFSYDVKMKEKGDIPEGYSVSREKKERFSLILESASTNQTSMYLCASSLTGTVETQYFGPGTRLLVL.

This clone appeared a few times. The rearrangement joins TRBV5-1 to TRBJ1-2, with no clear D. V lost 1 base and J lost 6, with 10 bases in between. CDR1 and CDR2 (germline): SGHRS, YFSETQ. The CDR3 consists of 13 residues. For the CDR3, the DNA is TGCGCCAGCAGCTTGACGGAGAGGCATGGCTACACCTTC. Protein product: CASSLTERHGYTF. Full variable domain (rest looked up from reference TRBV5-1 and TRBJ1-2): KAGVTQTPRYLIKTRGQQVTLSCSPISGHRSVSWYQQTPGQGLQFLFEYFSETQRNKGNFPGRFSGRQFSNSRSEMNVSTLELGDSALYLCASSLTERHGYTFGSGTRLTVV.

The J gene is TRBJ2-3, the V gene TRBV25-1; D not resolved. The V end lost 8 bases, the J end lost 5 bases, and 8 bases lay between the germline ends. Germline V gives CDR1 MGHDK, CDR2 SYGVNS. This CDR3 is built from 11 residues. The CDR3 DNA is TGTGCCAGCCGAGTAGGAGATACGCAGTATTTT. Amino acids: CASRVGDTQYF.

The chain is built from TRBV18 and TRBJ1-1; 10 bases are shared with TRBD1. CDR3 size: 18 residues. The V gene end was trimmed by 1 base and the J gene end by 0 bases; junction bases not matched to a gene: 8. The germline CDR1 and CDR2 sequences are KGHSH and LQKENI. The CDR3 loop reads CASSPLRWDRGLNTEAFF. The CDR3, as DNA: TGTGCCAGCTCACCACTCCGGTGGGACAGGGGCCTGAACACTGAAGCTTTCTTT.

The J gene is TRBJ1-6, the V gene TRBV10-3; D is possibly TRBD1 (6 bases). Trimming cost V 6 bases and J 5 bases, with 8 bases left between them. The CDR3 is 13 amino acids. Germline V gene data show CDR1 as ENHRY and CDR2 as SYGVKD. This CDR3 is CAIRDSNNSPLHF. Here the CDR3 DNA reads TGTGCCATCAGGGACAGTAATAATTCACCCCTCCACTTT.

V gene TRBV7-2 combines with J gene TRBJ2-6; 8 bases map to TRBD2. Germline values: CDR1 SGHTA, CDR2 FQGNSA. V gave up 2 bases and J gave up 4 bases; unmatched junction bases: 7. CDR3 length equals 17 residues. CDR3 DNA sequence: TGTGCCAGCAGCTTAAACGGGGGGGCTTCGGGGGCCAACGTCCTGACTTTC. This translates into CASSLNGGASGANVLTF.

The chain links TRBV30 to TRBJ1-5; D uncertain. The V and J ends lost 4 bases and 9 bases respectively, with 16 bases between them. The V gene's germline CDR1 is GTSNPN and CDR2 SVGIG (reference sequence). This CDR3 comprises 13 residues. In DNA form, the CDR3 reads TGTGCCTGGAATTCTGTCACCCGGTCGCCCCAGCATTTT. Translated: CAWNSVTRSPQHF.

CDR3 protein: CASSLDGQRGMNEQFF. CDR3 bases: TGTGCCAGCAGTCTGGACGGTCAGAGGGGAATGAATGAGCAGTTCTTC. The rearrangement links TRBV2 to TRBJ2-1, with D perhaps TRBD1 or TRBD2 (5 bases each). Looked up from germline, CDR1 is SNHLY and CDR2 is FYNNEI. V was pared by 5 bases and J by 7 bases, with 21 bases between. The CDR3 contains 16 residues.

The chain carries TRBV6-5 and TRBJ1-1; D unclear. CDR3 length: 15 amino acids. Per germline, CDR1 MNHEY and CDR2 SVGAGI. With 0 bases removed from V and 8 bases from J, the gap between germline ends came to 16 bases. CDR3 loop: CASSYSIGISTEAFF. The DNA of the CDR3 is TGTGCCAGCAGTTACTCGATTGGGATCTCTACGGAAGCTTTCTTT.

V is TRBV5-4 and J is TRBJ1-2; D not resolved. Germline V lookup: CDR1 SGHNT, CDR2 YYREEE (reference sequence). The germline V and J ends were trimmed by 4 bases and 0 bases, with 10 bases remaining between them. This CDR3 has 14 residues. In DNA form, the CDR3 reads TGTGCCAGCAGCGAGGGTATAGCTAACTATGGCTACACCTTC. Its protein product is CASSEGIANYGYTF.

The V gene is TRBV9, the J gene TRBJ2-7, with D tentatively TRBD1 or TRBD2 (5 bases each). V was pared by 0 bases and J by 3 bases, with 10 bases between. Per germline, CDR1 SGDLS and CDR2 YYNGEE. The CDR3 is 14 residues long. The CDR3 region has the DNA TGTGCCAGCAGCGTAGCTGTGGGGGTCTACGAGCAGTACTTC. Protein sequence: CASSVAVGVYEQYF.

The chain links TRBV19 to TRBJ2-7; TRBD2 is a possible D gene (5 bases). V was trimmed by 6 bases and J by 1 base, leaving 16 bases between them. The CDR3 is 15 amino acids. The germline V gene encodes CDR1 LNHDA and CDR2 SQIVND (reference sequence). CDR3 residues: CASSLQRGSSYEQYF. Written as DNA, the CDR3 is TGTGCCAGTAGCCTCCAGCGCGGGTCATCCTACGAGCAGTACTTC.

J is TRBJ2-1 and V is TRBV6-4; 11 nucleotides agree with TRBD2. After removal of 6 bases from V and 0 bases from J, the junction contained 13 bases not matched to a gene. CDR3 size: 19 residues. Looked up from germline, CDR1 is MRHNA and CDR2 is SNTAGT. The CDR3 nucleotides read TGTGCCAGCAGGAATATAGCGGGGGGGCGTGGTAGCTCCTACAATGAGCAGTTCTTC. This gives the protein CASRNIAGGRGSSYNEQFF.

The chain joins TRBV7-8 to TRBJ1-1; D may be TRBD1 (6 bases). The V gene's germline CDR1 is SGHVS and CDR2 FQNEAQ. The CDR3 is made up of 15 amino acids. The V and J ends lost 1 base and 2 bases respectively, with 11 bases between them. CDR3 protein: CASSLVGTSNTEAFF. The CDR3 DNA follows: TGTGCCAGCAGCTTAGTTGGGACATCCAACACTGAAGCTTTCTTT.

The V gene is TRBV16, the J gene TRBJ1-5, with 7 bases identical to TRBD1. CDR3 length: 14 residues. V lost 3 bases to trimming and J lost 6 bases; unmatched junction nucleotides: 5. In germline, CDR1 is KGHSY, CDR2 FQNENV. CDR3: CASSHGTVSQPQHF. The DNA for the CDR3 is TGTGCCAGCAGCCACGGGACAGTCAGTCAGCCCCAGCATTTT.

The gene calls are TRBV7-2 and TRBJ2-3; 8 nucleotides agree with TRBD2. The CDR3 is made up of 16 amino acids. The V gene's germline CDR1 is SGHTA and CDR2 FQGNSA. The trim removed 4 bases at V and 6 bases at J, leaving 12 bases unmatched. The CDR3 bases are TGTGCCAGCAGCTGGAGCGGGGGCGACAGCGTGGATACGCAGTATTTT. It yields the protein CASSWSGGDSVDTQYF.

V gene TRBV7-2 combines with J gene TRBJ2-5; D is unresolved. V dropped 5 bases and J dropped 1 base, with 11 bases sitting between them. CDR3 length equals 14 residues. Per germline, CDR1 SGHTA and CDR2 FQGNSA. The DNA of the CDR3 is TGTGCCAGCAGCCCACCCCCGGGCCAAGAGACCCAGTACTTC. It specifies CASSPPPGQETQYF.

A single count supports this clone. This rearrangement joins TRBV11-3 to TRBJ2-3, with TRBD2 matching over 11 bases. The germline gives CDR1 SGHNT, CDR2 YENEEA. This CDR3 comprises 17 residues. V lost 5 bases to trimming and J lost 4 bases; unmatched junction nucleotides: 11. CDR3 sequence (DNA): TGTGCCAGCAGCACGTATAGCGGGGGGGCCGAGGCAGATACGCAGTATTTT. Translation: CASSTYSGGAEADTQYF.

The chain links TRBV19 to TRBJ1-4; TRBD1 agrees at 7 bases. The CDR3 is made up of 15 amino acids. The V segment lost 7 bases and the J segment 6 bases; nucleotides outside the gene matches: 11. Germline V gives CDR1 LNHDA, CDR2 SQIVND (reference sequence). CDR3: CASKPSQGIHEKLFF. CDR3 sequence (DNA): TGTGCCAGTAAACCTTCACAGGGGATCCATGAAAAACTGTTTTTT. Combining the CDR3 with reference TRBV19 and TRBJ1-4 gives the whole variable domain DGGITQSPKYLFRKEGQNVTLSCEQNLNHDAMYWYRQDPGQGLRLIYYSQIVNDFQKGDIAEGYSVSREKKESFPLTVTSAQKNPTAFYLCASKPSQGIHEKLFFGSGTQLSVL.

This clone was seen once. The rearrangement joins TRBV29-1 to TRBJ2-3; TRBD2 might be the D (6 bases). The CDR3 sequence is 13 residues long. Germline assignment: CDR1 SQVTM and CDR2 ANQGSEA. The ends were cut back, 7 bases at V and 2 bases at J, with 13 bases in the middle. The CDR3 protein is CSGGLLLTDTQYF. CDR3 nucleotides: TGCAGCGGGGGACTTCTCCTCACAGATACGCAGTATTTT.

The chain links TRBV3-1 (or the pseudogene TRBV3-2) to TRBJ2-3; 8 bases align to TRBD2. The CDR3 consists of 15 residues. The J segment lost 4 bases and the V segment lost 0 bases, leaving 3 bases of the junction unmatched. Germline V lookup: CDR1 LGHDT, CDR2 YNNKEL (reference sequence). This CDR3 reads CASSQDRGGPDTQYF. The CDR3 DNA sequence: TGTGCCAGCAGCCAAGATCGGGGGGGCCCAGATACGCAGTATTTT.

The chain uses TRBV30 and TRBJ1-4; TRBD1 aligns across 7 bases. Germline assignment: CDR1 GTSNPN and CDR2 SVGIG (reference sequence). There are 13 residues in the CDR3. V was clipped by 2 bases and J by 7 bases; unmatched bases: 4. CDR3 bases: TGTGCCTGGAGTAGCCAGGGGGGTGAAAAACTGTTTTTT. It is translated as CAWSSQGGEKLFF.

The chain is built from TRBV7-9 and TRBJ2-3; 8 bases agree with TRBD1. Germline assignment: CDR1 SEHNR and CDR2 FQNEAQ (reference sequence). J gave up 1 base and V 3 bases, and 3 bases lay outside the gene matches. CDR3 length: 15 amino acids. The CDR3 nucleotides are TGTGCCAGCAGCTTCGGACAGGGAGGCACAGATACGCAGTATTTT. It yields the protein CASSFGQGGTDTQYF.

The chain employs TRBV7-9 and TRBJ1-6; possibly TRBD1 for D (5 bases). Germline CDR1 SEHNR, CDR2 FQNEAQ (reference sequence). The CDR3 length is 15 residues. Between the trimmed V and J ends, which lost 4 bases and 3 bases, there was a span of 10 bases. CDR3 region: CASSSTTVYNSPLHF. In nucleotides, the CDR3 is TGTGCCAGCAGCTCTACGACAGTCTATAATTCACCCCTCCACTTT.